This TCR beta chain emerged from a study of shared clonotypes between healthy human individuals. At the level of the study: Three plates were used per donor for CD4 naive, three for CD4 memory, two for CD8 naive and one for CD8 memory.

A note on this clone: Its antigen is unidentified.

Produced via immunoSEQ multiplex PCR; TCRdb's table is partial and in-frame only. Here the sample spans about 2.3 million clones, just over 90% being singletons. Points from the study as a whole: Genetic and exposure-history diversity was limited by the few donors.

Germline V lookup: CDR1 SQVTM, CDR2 ANQGSEA. V lost 4 bases, J lost 2 bases, and 10 bases lay in between. The CDR3 totals 13 residues. The chain links TRBV29-1 to TRBJ2-3; D not resolved. The sequence was collected from a man aged 18 to 30 in good health. Some clones in this sample may be carry-over from other donors' samples. Sequenced input: naive CD4+ T cells from PBMCs. Noted subset: CD45RA+ positively selected. The chain's CDR3 is CSVGGLITDTQYF. Here the CDR3 DNA reads TGCAGCGTTGGTGGTCTAATCACAGATACGCAGTATTTT.